Listed here are 28 T cell receptor beta chains from one sample, sequenced in a study of regulatory T cells in long-lasting Graves disease (dated by TCRdb to about 2021). Per the publication, the time point label means: newly diagnosed GD, antithyroid drugs for less than 3 months. For both TCR sequencing and RNA sequencing, RNA was extracted from PBMCs in TRIzol. The library was generated by multiplex PCR. The listed sequencing device is Illumina HiSeq 4000. iRepertoire HTBI primers and Arm-PCR amplification of CDR3 regions were used to construct TCR beta libraries. Using fastp at Q25 and MiXCR, TCRdb reprocessed the public reads and kept productive beta chains. Every entry covers one CDR3 protein and lists the most common genes and DNA from its rows. This sample lists about 370,000 distinct CDR3 sequences; roughly 16% were detected once. The ten largest clones take up over 20% of the sample. The sequencing used peripheral blood mononuclear cells (PBMCs), collected at new diagnosis, from a patient treated with antithyroid drugs. These receptors came from a female donor with Graves disease.

This clonotype was seen repeatedly, ten times or more. In nucleotides, the CDR3 is TGTGCCAGCAGCCGAGGACAGCTAAGCAATCAGCCCCAGCATTTT. Its translation is CASSRGQLSNQPQHF. This chain joins TRBV7-9 and TRBJ1-5, with TRBD1 as a possible D gene (6 bases). Trimming stripped 5 bases from V and 1 base from J, with 12 bases between. Germline V gives CDR1 SEHNR, CDR2 FQNEAQ (reference sequence). The CDR3 has 15 residues.

This clonotype was detected many times. The chain links TRBV4-1 to TRBJ1-5; 7 nucleotides match TRBD1. The CDR3 consists of 13 residues. Germline-derived CDR1 and CDR2 are MGHRA and YSYEKL. Trimming took 5 bases from V and 4 from J; bases not matched to a gene: 2. The DNA for the CDR3 is TGCGCCAGCAGCGACAGGGAAAATCAGCCCCAGCATTTT. Translating gives CASSDRENQPQHF.

This clonotype has a count of ten or more. V gene TRBV27 combines with J gene TRBJ2-7, with 11 bases matching TRBD2. Trimming cost V 7 bases and J 7 bases; bases outside gene matches: 12. CDR3 length: 15 amino acids. The germline V gene has CDR1 MNHEY and CDR2 SMNVEV (reference sequence). CDR3 amino acids: CASTLGTSGSGEQYF. The CDR3 DNA follows: TGTGCCAGCACCCTCGGGACTAGCGGCTCGGGAGAGCAGTACTTC.

This clonotype was seen more than once but under ten times. The V and J genes are TRBV6-4 and TRBJ2-1, with 12 bases that match TRBD2. V was pared by 5 bases and J by 8 bases, with 4 bases of the junction left unmatched. The CDR3 is made up of 14 amino acids. Germline V gene data show CDR1 as MRHNA and CDR2 as SNTAGT. In DNA form, the CDR3 reads TGTGCCAGCAGTCCTAGCGGGAGGGCCGATGAGCAGTTCTTC. Translating it yields CASSPSGRADEQFF.

This chain connects TRBV9 to TRBJ2-2; D not resolved. The germline CDR1 and CDR2 sequences are SGDLS and YYNGEE. CDR3 size: 14 residues. V gave up 3 bases and J gave up 0 bases, with 6 bases separating them. The CDR3 protein is CASSALANTGELFF. The CDR3 nucleotides read TGTGCCAGCAGCGCCCTTGCGAACACCGGGGAGCTGTTTTTT.

This clonotype was detected ten times or more. The genes are TRBV5-1 and TRBJ2-3, with D possibly being TRBD1 or TRBD2 (5 bases each). The CDR3 is made up of 14 amino acids. CDR1 SGHRS and CDR2 YFSETQ come from the germline V gene. The V end was cut by 3 bases, the J end by 5 bases, with 13 bases between. CDR3 in amino acids: CASSSRDPKDTQYF. DNA of the CDR3: TGCGCCAGCAGCTCCCGGGACCCAAAAGATACGCAGTATTTT.

In this sample, this clonotype turned up many times. This chain joins TRBV7-9 and TRBJ2-1; D possibly uses TRBD1 or TRBD2 (5 bases each). This CDR3 spans 15 amino acids. Trimming took 3 bases from V and 8 from J, leaving 17 bases between them. Looked up from germline, CDR1 is SEHNR and CDR2 is FQNEAQ (reference sequence). CDR3 sequence reads: CASSFRGRGHDEQFF. In nucleotides, the CDR3 is TGTGCCAGCAGCTTTAGGGGAAGAGGGCATGATGAGCAGTTCTTC.

At least ten counts were recorded for this clonotype. The rearrangement uses TRBV12-3 or TRBV12-4 and TRBJ2-5; tentatively, D is TRBD2 (5 bases). This CDR3 spans 13 amino acids. V was shortened by 5 bases and J by 7 bases, with 14 bases between the two germline ends. The DNA of the CDR3 is TGTGCCAGCAGTCAGGACTGGACCGGGACCCAGTACTTC. Amino acids: CASSQDWTGTQYF.

V usage is TRBV30 and J usage is TRBJ1-2; D is uncertain. With 6 bases removed from V and 2 bases from J, the gap between germline ends came to 13 bases. There are 13 residues in the CDR3. In germline, CDR1 is GTSNPN, CDR2 SVGIG (reference sequence). The CDR3 here is CACRTRDNYGYTF. DNA for the CDR3: TGTGCCTGTAGGACTAGAGACAACTATGGCTACACCTTC.

This clonotype was counted many times. The V and J genes are TRBV7-2 and TRBJ2-2; D is uncertain. Trimming cost V 4 bases and J 6 bases, with 12 bases left between them. The germline V gene has CDR1 SGHTA and CDR2 FQGNSA. This CDR3 comprises 14 residues. The CDR3, as DNA: TGTGCCAGCAGCTCCCTGAATCGGGCCGGGGAGCTGTTTTTT. Protein: CASSSLNRAGELFF.

This clonotype has a count of ten or more. The chain links TRBV6-2 or TRBV6-3 to TRBJ1-1; D unresolved. V was shortened by 6 bases and J by 3 bases, with 17 bases between the two germline ends. Germline V gene lookup returns CDR1 MNHEY and CDR2 SVGEGT. The CDR3 runs to 15 residues. The CDR3 reads CASSQRRVGDTEAFF. The CDR3 region has the DNA TGTGCCAGCAGCCAGCGGAGGGTCGGCGACACTGAAGCTTTCTTT.

This clonotype was counted ten times or more. This sequence joins TRBV5-1 and TRBJ1-3; 7 nucleotides line up with TRBD1. J gave up 4 bases and V 4 bases, and 5 bases lay outside the gene matches. The CDR3 covers 14 residues. The germline V gene has CDR1 SGHRS and CDR2 YFSETQ. The CDR3 loop is CASSTDRAGNTIYF. CDR3 bases: TGCGCCAGCAGCACCGACAGGGCAGGAAACACCATATATTTT.

This chain uses TRBV2 with TRBJ1-5; D gene ambiguous. The CDR3 extends over 12 amino acids. The ends were cut back, 6 bases at V and 6 bases at J, with 9 bases in the middle. The germline gives CDR1 SNHLY, CDR2 FYNNEI. In nucleotides, the CDR3 is TGTGCCAGCAGGCCCGTGGGTCAGCCCCAGCATTTT. Protein sequence: CASRPVGQPQHF.

This clonotype was counted many times. This chain connects TRBV2 to TRBJ1-4; D possibly corresponds to TRBD1 (6 bases). Looked up from germline, CDR1 is SNHLY and CDR2 is FYNNEI. Between the trimmed V and J ends, which lost 2 bases and 8 bases, there was a span of 15 bases. The CDR3 extends over 15 amino acids. The CDR3 region has the DNA TGTGCCAGCAGTGAATTGGGGCAGGGGACCGAAAAACTGTTTTTT. Translating it yields CASSELGQGTEKLFF.

This clonotype was counted ten times or more. The rearrangement joins TRBV11-2 to TRBJ2-3; a weak D match, TRBD2 (5 bases). The V end lost 0 bases, the J end lost 6 bases, and 10 bases lay between the germline ends. The germline V gene has CDR1 SGHAT and CDR2 FQNNGV. The CDR3 totals 14 residues. The CDR3 DNA reads TGTGCCAGCAGCTTAGATCGTGACTATGATACGCAGTATTTT. Translating it yields CASSLDRDYDTQYF.

The sample holds many counts of this clonotype. The chain links TRBV12-3 or TRBV12-4 to TRBJ1-4, with D perhaps TRBD1 (5 bases). The V end lost 6 bases, the J end lost 6 bases, and 17 bases lay between the germline ends. The CDR3 extends over 15 amino acids. CDR3 DNA sequence: TGTGCCAGCAGGCTTGGGGCCTCTGCGGATGAAAAACTGTTTTTT. Amino acids: CASRLGASADEKLFF.

V gene TRBV6-1 combines with J gene TRBJ2-1; perhaps TRBD1 as D (6 bases). V was trimmed by 6 bases and J by 0 bases, leaving 12 bases between them. In germline, CDR1 is MNHNS, CDR2 SASEGT. This CDR3 spans 15 amino acids. Here the CDR3 DNA reads TGTGCCAGCAGACATGACAGGAGCTCCTACAATGAGCAGTTCTTC. It codes for CASRHDRSSYNEQFF.

V gene TRBV12-3 or TRBV12-4 combines with J gene TRBJ2-3; TRBD2 aligns across 7 bases. The CDR3 consists of 15 residues. The junction had 3 bases not matched to a gene; V was cut back by 3 bases and J by 0 bases. CDR3 amino acids: CASSFLAASTDTQYF. The DNA of the CDR3 is TGTGCCAGCAGTTTTCTAGCGGCTAGCACAGATACGCAGTATTTT.

The chain links TRBV12-3 or TRBV12-4 to TRBJ1-2; possibly TRBD1 for D (6 bases). The CDR3 spans 15 residues. Trimming removed 7 bases at V and 6 bases at J, with 21 bases between. CDR3 region: CASTLYPGETDGYTF. The CDR3, as DNA: TGTGCCAGCACCCTTTACCCAGGGGAAACGGATGGCTACACCTTC.

This clonotype has a handful of counts. CDR3 sequence: CASSARQGGDAEAFF. Here the CDR3 DNA reads TGTGCCAGTAGTGCCCGACAGGGAGGAGATGCTGAAGCTTTCTTT. J is TRBJ1-1 and V is TRBV19; TRBD1 matches 7 bases. This CDR3 has 15 residues. Losses at the gene ends were 5 bases for V and 6 bases for J; bases not matched to a gene: 12. In germline, CDR1 is LNHDA, CDR2 SQIVND (reference sequence).

This clonotype occurred many times. The chain employs TRBV20-1 and TRBJ2-3, with TRBD1 identical over 8 bases. J was trimmed by 3 bases and V by 3 bases; bases with no gene match: 11. CDR1 and CDR2 (germline): DFQATT, SNEGSKA (reference sequence). This CDR3 has 16 residues. The CDR3 protein is CSARWAGGGATDTQYF. The CDR3 DNA reads TGCAGTGCTAGGTGGGCAGGGGGCGGAGCAACAGATACGCAGTATTTT.

This clonotype was found many times. The V and J genes are TRBV9 and TRBJ2-7, with TRBD1 matching 7 bases. Germline lookup yields CDR1 SGDLS and CDR2 YYNGEE. The trim removed 0 bases at V and 7 bases at J, leaving 4 bases unmatched. The CDR3 runs 13 residues. CDR3 protein: CASSVGDSDEQYF. The CDR3 region has the DNA TGTGCCAGCAGCGTAGGGGACAGCGATGAGCAGTACTTC.

This clonotype has a count of ten or more. The chain has TRBV28 and TRBJ1-2; TRBD1 matches at 9 bases. CDR3 size: 14 residues. Germline CDR1 reads MDHEN; CDR2 reads SYDVKM. V was pared by 3 bases and J by 9 bases, with 8 bases of the junction left unmatched. The CDR3 region is CASSLGTGLRSYTF. In DNA form, the CDR3 reads TGTGCCAGCAGTTTGGGGACAGGGCTAAGGAGCTACACCTTC.

The rearrangement joins TRBV28 to TRBJ2-1, with 8 bases lining up with TRBD1. CDR3 length equals 15 residues. Germline CDR1 MDHEN, CDR2 SYDVKM. After removal of 6 bases from V and 6 bases from J, the junction contained 10 bases not matched to a gene. The CDR3 loop reads CASSQEQGDRNEQFF. The CDR3 region has the DNA TGTGCCAGCAGCCAAGAACAGGGGGATCGCAATGAGCAGTTCTTC.

Notes on this clonotype: A much bigger clone sits one base away, suggesting this may be a read error. V is TRBV7-9 and J is TRBJ2-5; no clear D gene. The V gene's germline CDR1 is SEHNR and CDR2 FQNEAQ (reference sequence). The CDR3 is 13 residues long. CDR3: CASSLSLREAQYF. The CDR3 nucleotides read TGTGCCAGCAGCTTAAGCCTAAGAGAGGCCCAGTACTTC.

The chain joins TRBV20-1 to TRBJ2-7; possible D gene TRBD1, 6 bases. With 3 bases removed from V and 2 bases from J, the gap between germline ends came to 8 bases. Germline V CDR1 and CDR2: DFQATT, SNEGSKA (reference sequence). This CDR3 is 12 amino acids long. The CDR3 nucleotides are TGCAGTGCTAGTGACAGGACCTACGAGCAGTACTTC. Translation: CSASDRTYEQYF.

The CDR3 sequence is CASSLWGQGGGDGTQYF. CDR3 DNA: TGTGCCAGCAGCTTATGGGGACAGGGCGGAGGTGATGGGACCCAGTACTTC. The chain uses TRBV7-9 and TRBJ2-5; 9 nucleotides line up with TRBD1. In germline, CDR1 is SEHNR, CDR2 FQNEAQ (reference sequence). Trimming at V came to 2 bases and at J to 7 bases, leaving 14 bases not matched to a gene. This CDR3 region has 17 residues.

This clonotype was seen at least ten times. The CDR3 DNA follows: TGCAGCGTCAGGACAGGGAATCAGCCCCAGCATTTT. Amino acid sequence: CSVRTGNQPQHF. J is TRBJ1-5 and V is TRBV29-1; 8 nucleotides agree with TRBD1. The germline V gene has CDR1 SQVTM and CDR2 ANQGSEA. The trim removed 6 bases at V and 4 bases at J, leaving 2 bases unmatched. The CDR3 covers 12 residues.